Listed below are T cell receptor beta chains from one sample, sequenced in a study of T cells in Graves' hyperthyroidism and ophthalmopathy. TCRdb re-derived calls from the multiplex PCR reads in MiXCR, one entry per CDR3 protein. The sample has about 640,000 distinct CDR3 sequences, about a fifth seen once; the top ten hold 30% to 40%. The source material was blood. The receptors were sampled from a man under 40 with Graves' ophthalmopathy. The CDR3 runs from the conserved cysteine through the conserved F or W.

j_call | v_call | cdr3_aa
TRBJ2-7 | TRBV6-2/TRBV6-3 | CASRSTSGYEQYF
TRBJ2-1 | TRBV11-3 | CASSSSWTGDNEQFF
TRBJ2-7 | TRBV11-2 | CASSFEQGPYEQYF
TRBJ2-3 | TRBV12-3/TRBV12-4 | CASSRTSGASTDTQYF
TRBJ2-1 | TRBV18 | CASSSQGIRHNEQFF
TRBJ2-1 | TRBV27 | CASGLPGYNEQFF
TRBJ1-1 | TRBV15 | CATSFESGMNTEAFF
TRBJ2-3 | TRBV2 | CASSKIGTDGGQYF
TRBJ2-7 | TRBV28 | CASTLGPAGGSYEQYF
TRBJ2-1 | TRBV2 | CASRPRGGGLAGNEQFF
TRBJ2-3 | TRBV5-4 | CASRGGQFTDTQYF
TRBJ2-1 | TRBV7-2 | CASSRGLTGEQFF
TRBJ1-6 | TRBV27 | CASSPFGPGGNSPLHF
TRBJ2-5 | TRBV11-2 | CASSSTSGLQETQYF
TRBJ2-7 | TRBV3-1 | CASSNTGRGQYF
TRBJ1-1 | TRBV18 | CASSPRGTGAYGRMNTEAFF
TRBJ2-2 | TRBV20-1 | CSARGIDRDTGELFF
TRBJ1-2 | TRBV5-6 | CASGAGQYGYTF
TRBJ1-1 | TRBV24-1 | CATRGRDRGLYTEAFF
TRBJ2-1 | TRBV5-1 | CASSRAGAPTGEQFF
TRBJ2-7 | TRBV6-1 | CASSEALPPEQYF
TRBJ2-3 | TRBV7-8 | CASSLEGYTDTQYF
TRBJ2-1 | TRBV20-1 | CSARPTSGRNEQFF
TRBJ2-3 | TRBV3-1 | CASSQELTGMADTQYF
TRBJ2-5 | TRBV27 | CASSLSRARGTQYF
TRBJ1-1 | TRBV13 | CASSEGQRNTEAFF
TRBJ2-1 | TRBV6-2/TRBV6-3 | CASGVGTRAEQFF
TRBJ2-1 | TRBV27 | CASSLGLAFDEQFF
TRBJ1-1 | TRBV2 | CASSDYGQGARTEAFF
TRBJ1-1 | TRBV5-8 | CASSFRGRGTEAFF
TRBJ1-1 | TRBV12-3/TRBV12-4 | CASRARGLRDTEAFF
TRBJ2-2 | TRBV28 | CATSDENTGELFF
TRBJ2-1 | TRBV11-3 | CASSRVLAELYNEQFF
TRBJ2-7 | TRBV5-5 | CASSFGGAGGDEQYF
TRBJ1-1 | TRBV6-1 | CASLDSLNTEAFF
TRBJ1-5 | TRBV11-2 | CASSRTGTGNQPQHF
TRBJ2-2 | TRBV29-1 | CSVRLAGGTGELFF
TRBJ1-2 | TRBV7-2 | CASRLTGQGLYGYTF
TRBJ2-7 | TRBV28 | CASTSGTYYEQYF
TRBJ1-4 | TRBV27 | CASSTGRDGEKLFF
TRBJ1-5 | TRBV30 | CAWTSGGRAGQPQHF
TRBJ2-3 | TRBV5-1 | CASSLQSGARITDTQYF
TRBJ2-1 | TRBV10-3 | CATQGASGNNEQFF
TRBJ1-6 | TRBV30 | CAWRRGQDSPLHF
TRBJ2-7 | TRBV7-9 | CASSKRGDEQYF